The 5 T cell receptor beta chains below come from one sample, sequenced in a study of T-cell reconstitution after alpha-beta-depleted transplantation in children. During its preparation, the TCRbeta library received unique molecular identifiers. TCRdb ran MiXCR on the PCR reads and lists one entry per CDR3 protein. The table includes 350,000 to 450,000 distinct CDR3 sequences, 13% detected once. This specimen consisted of PBMCs, obtained from the stem cell graft. The receptors originated from a human donor who donated a stem cell graft to a child with Fanconi anemia.

The table lists this clonotype with many counts. The V and J genes are TRBV5-1 and TRBJ2-3; D might be TRBD1 or TRBD2, each matching 5 bases. Germline V gene sequence: CDR1 SGHRS, CDR2 YFSETQ. This CDR3 contains 18 residues. The V gene lost 2 bases and the J gene lost 0 bases, with 19 bases spanning the gap. CDR3 coding DNA: TGCGCCAGCAGCTTTGGATTGAGGGGAAGAGCTAGCACAGATACGCAGTATTTT. Residues: CASSFGLRGRASTDTQYF. Full variable domain (outside the CDR3, taken from reference TRBV5-1 and TRBJ2-3): KAGVTQTPRYLIKTRGQQVTLSCSPISGHRSVSWYQQTPGQGLQFLFEYFSETQRNKGNFPGRFSGRQFSNSRSEMNVSTLELGDSALYLCASSFGLRGRASTDTQYFGPGTRLTVL.

At least ten counts were recorded for this clonotype. The chain combines TRBV20-1 with TRBJ1-4; D call uncertain. The CDR3 covers 15 residues. Germline values: CDR1 DFQATT, CDR2 SNEGSKA (reference sequence). V lost 0 bases to trimming and J lost 5 bases, with 13 bases between them. The CDR3 sequence is CSARDLRTSNEKLFF. For the CDR3, the DNA is TGCAGTGCTAGAGATCTTAGGACTTCGAATGAAAAACTGTTTTTT.

This chain links TRBV4-3 with TRBJ1-6, with TRBD1 as a possible D gene (5 bases). This CDR3 has 13 residues. Trimming cost V 3 bases and J 9 bases, with 9 bases left between them. The germline V gene has CDR1 LGHNA and CDR2 YSLEER. The CDR3 DNA reads TGCGCCAGCAGCCACGACAGTCGTTCACCCCTCCACTTT. Protein product: CASSHDSRSPLHF.

The chain carries TRBV6-1 and TRBJ1-1; 7 nucleotides align to TRBD1. Trimming took 6 bases from V and 0 from J; bases not matched to a gene: 7. The CDR3 totals 15 residues. CDR1 is MNHNS, CDR2 SASEGT, per germline. This CDR3 reads CASRDPGQMNTEAFF. Written as DNA, the CDR3 is TGTGCCAGCAGGGACCCGGGACAGATGAACACTGAAGCTTTCTTT.

This clonotype showed up just a few times. V and J are TRBV12-3 or TRBV12-4 and TRBJ2-1, with D unclear. Trimming took 7 bases from V and 6 from J, leaving 10 bases between them. The CDR3 has 12 amino acids. Here the CDR3 DNA reads TGTGCCAGCACAACGGTTGGCAATGAGCAGTTCTTC. Protein sequence: CASTTVGNEQFF.